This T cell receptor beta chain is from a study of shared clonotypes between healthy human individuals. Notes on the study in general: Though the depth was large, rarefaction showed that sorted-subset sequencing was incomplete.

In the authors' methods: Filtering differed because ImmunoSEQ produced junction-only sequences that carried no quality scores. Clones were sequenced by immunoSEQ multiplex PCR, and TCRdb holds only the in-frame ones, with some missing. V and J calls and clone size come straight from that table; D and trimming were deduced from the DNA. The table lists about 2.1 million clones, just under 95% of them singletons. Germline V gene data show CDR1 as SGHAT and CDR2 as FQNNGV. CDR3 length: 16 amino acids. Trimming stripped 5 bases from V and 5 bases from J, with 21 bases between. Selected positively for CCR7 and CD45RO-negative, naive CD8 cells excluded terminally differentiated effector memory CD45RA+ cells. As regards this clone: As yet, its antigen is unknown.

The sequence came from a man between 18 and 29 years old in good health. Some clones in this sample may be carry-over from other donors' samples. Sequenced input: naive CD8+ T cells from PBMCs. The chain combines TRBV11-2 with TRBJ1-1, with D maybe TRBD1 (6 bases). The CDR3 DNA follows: TGTGCCAGCAGCACCAGAGGGATCAGGGGATGGACTGAAGCTTTCTTT. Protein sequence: CASSTRGIRGWTEAFF.